Each of the 19 T cell receptor beta chains below was sequenced from the same sample in a study of OX40 agonist ivuxolimab in advanced cancers. TCRdb's copy holds only in-frame clones and misses some; the assay was immunoSEQ multiplex PCR. The sample lists 90,000 or so clones, nearly 90% occurring once. Sample: CD4+ or CD8+ T cells sorted from blood, taken in a trial of the OX40 agonist ivuxolimab. The receptors originated from an adult with an advanced solid tumor such as melanoma, head and neck, liver or kidney cancer.

The V call is TRBV5-4, the J call TRBJ2-1; the D call may be TRBD1 or TRBD2 (5 bases each). V was clipped by 0 bases and J by 0 bases, with 7 bases between them. This CDR3 is built from 15 residues. Per germline, CDR1 SGHNT and CDR2 YYREEE (reference sequence). CDR3 DNA: TGTGCCAGCAGCTTGGGGGGGAACTCCTACAATGAGCAGTTCTTC. Translation gives CASSLGGNSYNEQFF.

The chain links TRBV5-1 to TRBJ1-4; D remains ambiguous. The CDR3 covers 16 residues. CDR1 is SGHRS, CDR2 YFSETQ, per germline. The V gene lost 0 bases and the J gene lost 0 bases, with 9 bases spanning the gap. The CDR3: CASSLGGVSTNEKLFF. CDR3 bases: TGCGCCAGCAGCTTGGGGGGAGTTTCAACTAATGAAAAACTGTTTTTT.

The genes are TRBV18 and TRBJ2-5, with 9 bases matching TRBD1. The CDR3 totals 15 residues. The V gene end was trimmed by 5 bases and the J gene end by 2 bases; junction bases not matched to a gene: 6. Germline CDR1 is KGHSH and CDR2 is LQKENI. CDR3 region: CASSDRDRVQETQYF. The CDR3 DNA is TGTGCCAGCTCAGACCGGGACAGGGTTCAAGAGACCCAGTACTTC.

The gene calls are TRBV7-4 and TRBJ1-1; D is uncertain. The germline V and J ends were trimmed by 7 bases and 1 base, with 22 bases remaining between them. This CDR3 region has 17 residues. Germline V lookup: CDR1 SGHVT, CDR2 SQSDAQ. The CDR3 DNA follows: TGTGCCAGCAACCACCTAGCGACGCCTGACTGGAACACTGAAGCTTTCTTT. As protein: CASNHLATPDWNTEAFF.

The chain links TRBV18 to TRBJ2-7; the match to TRBD1 covers 12 bases. With V trimmed by 3 bases and J by 9 bases, 9 bases remained unmatched. The germline CDR1 and CDR2 sequences are KGHSH and LQKENI. The CDR3 consists of 15 residues. The chain's CDR3 is CASSPPGQGAQGQYF. The CDR3 region has the DNA TGTGCCAGCTCACCCCCGGGACAGGGGGCGCAGGGGCAGTACTTC.

The CDR3 region is CASSPPDRGGLYGYTF. The CDR3, as DNA: TGTGCCAGCTCACCACCGGACAGGGGCGGTTTATATGGCTACACCTTC. The chain joins TRBV18 to TRBJ1-2; TRBD1 matches 9 bases. Trimming at V came to 0 bases and at J to 5 bases, leaving 7 bases not matched to a gene. Germline V lookup: CDR1 KGHSH, CDR2 LQKENI. The CDR3 is made up of 16 amino acids. The full variable domain, completed using reference TRBV18 and TRBJ1-2, is NAGVMQNPRHLVRRRGQEARLRCSPMKGHSHVYWYRQLPEEGLKFMVYLQKENIIDESGMPKERFSAEFPKEGPSILRIQQVVRGDSAAYFCASSPPDRGGLYGYTFGSGTRLTVV.

This CDR3 is CAISAGTKETQYF. The CDR3 bases are TGTGCCATCAGCGCCGGGACTAAAGAGACCCAGTACTTC. The chain recombines TRBV10-3 with TRBJ2-5, with TRBD2 matching 7 bases. Germline V gene data show CDR1 as ENHRY and CDR2 as SYGVKD. V trimming: 6 bases; J trimming: 3 bases; junction bases outside the gene matches: 4. The length of the CDR3 is 13 residues.

The CDR3 spells CASSGSRSLYNEQFF. DNA of the CDR3: TGTGCCAGCAGCGGTAGTAGGTCCCTCTACAATGAGCAGTTCTTC. The genes are TRBV9 and TRBJ2-1; D not resolved. The CDR3 consists of 15 residues. Germline V lookup: CDR1 SGDLS, CDR2 YYNGEE. Trimming removed 3 bases from V and 3 bases from J, with 13 bases in between.

V and J are TRBV19 and TRBJ1-5; 9 positions agree with TRBD1. The germline gives CDR1 LNHDA, CDR2 SQIVND (reference sequence). The CDR3 runs 16 residues. V was clipped by 5 bases and J by 5 bases; unmatched bases: 10. CDR3 in amino acids: CASSPGTGRLYQPQHF. As DNA, the CDR3 is TGTGCCAGTAGTCCCGGGACAGGGAGGCTCTATCAGCCCCAGCATTTT.

The chain uses TRBV28 and TRBJ1-1; D possibly corresponds to TRBD1 (6 bases). CDR1 and CDR2 from the germline V gene are MDHEN and SYDVKM. V shed 5 bases and J shed 3 bases, with 19 bases lying between them. This CDR3 comprises 16 residues. CDR3: CASSPIHGGLDTEAFF. CDR3 nucleotide sequence: TGTGCCAGCAGTCCAATACACGGGGGGCTTGACACTGAAGCTTTCTTT.

The J gene is TRBJ2-7, the V gene TRBV6-1; D assignment may be TRBD1 or TRBD2 (5 bases each). V lost 3 bases and J 4 bases, leaving 16 bases between the germline ends. Germline lookup yields CDR1 MNHNS and CDR2 SASEGT. The CDR3 spans 15 residues. This CDR3 reads CASSEWGWAPYEQYF. For the CDR3, the DNA is TGTGCCAGCAGTGAGTGGGGGTGGGCCCCGTACGAGCAGTACTTC.

The CDR3 coding sequence is TGTGCCAGCTCACCCGGCGTTGACACTGAAGCTTTCTTT. It yields the protein CASSPGVDTEAFF. The chain joins TRBV18 to TRBJ1-1; D is unresolved. The CDR3 length is 13 residues. Germline V gene lookup returns CDR1 KGHSH and CDR2 LQKENI. Trimming pared 3 bases from V and 3 bases from J, leaving 8 bases between.

The chain employs TRBV28 and TRBJ2-7; D is perhaps TRBD1 or TRBD2 (5 bases each). Germline assignment: CDR1 MDHEN and CDR2 SYDVKM. Trimming shortened V by 6 bases and J by 5 bases, and 23 bases separated the two germline ends. The CDR3 is 16 residues long. The CDR3 nucleotides read TGTGCCAGCAGGACGCCCGGACCGGGACCAGGTAACGAGCAGTACTTC. Translating gives CASRTPGPGPGNEQYF.

V is TRBV4-3 and J is TRBJ1-1, with D possibly being TRBD1 (6 bases). The V and J ends lost 1 base and 5 bases respectively, with 14 bases between them. Germline values: CDR1 LGHNA, CDR2 YSLEER. The CDR3 consists of 15 residues. The CDR3 region is CASSQVVDRGTEAFF. For the CDR3, the DNA is TGCGCCAGCAGCCAAGTAGTGGACAGAGGAACTGAAGCTTTCTTT.

V is TRBV4-2 and J is TRBJ2-2, with a possible D match to TRBD2 (5 bases). Germline assignment: CDR1 LGHNA and CDR2 YNFKEQ. This CDR3 comprises 16 residues. Trimming removed 1 base at V and 3 bases at J, with 12 bases between. Here the CDR3 DNA reads TGTGCCAGCAGCCAAGCGGGGTTTGGGGACACCGGGGAGCTGTTTTTT. Encoded protein: CASSQAGFGDTGELFF.

The rearrangement joins TRBV7-9 to TRBJ2-1; perhaps TRBD2 as D (5 bases). Trimming pared 3 bases from V and 6 bases from J, leaving 15 bases between. This CDR3 comprises 15 residues. CDR1 and CDR2 from the germline V gene are SEHNR and FQNEAQ (reference sequence). CDR3 bases: TGTGCCAGCAGCTTTGCTGGGTTTGAGGGCAATGAGCAGTTCTTC. It yields the protein CASSFAGFEGNEQFF.

The chain links TRBV19 to TRBJ2-7; 9 bases line up with TRBD2. J lost 7 bases, V lost 5 bases, and 9 bases had no gene match. CDR3 length: 14 amino acids. Looked up from germline, CDR1 is LNHDA and CDR2 is SQIVND (reference sequence). CDR3 DNA sequence: TGTGCCAGTAGTCCCCTAGCGGGACCTTTGGAGCAGTACTTC. It specifies CASSPLAGPLEQYF.

This clone was detected once. The chain uses TRBV5-1 and TRBJ2-1; TRBD1 or TRBD2 may be the D gene (6 bases each). V was shortened by 2 bases and J by 2 bases, with 17 bases between the two germline ends. The CDR3 is made up of 17 amino acids. CDR1 and CDR2 (germline): SGHRS, YFSETQ. The CDR3, as DNA: TGCGCCAGCAGCTTCTCCAGGGGAGGTAGAACCTACAATGAGCAGTTCTTC. Residues: CASSFSRGGRTYNEQFF.

The chain uses TRBV2 and TRBJ2-5; TRBD2 might be the D (5 bases). The V and J ends lost 5 bases and 5 bases respectively, with 15 bases between them. This CDR3 comprises 14 residues. Germline V gene lookup returns CDR1 SNHLY and CDR2 FYNNEI. In DNA form, the CDR3 reads TGTGCCAGCAGTCGGACTTTTAGGCAGGAGACCCAGTACTTC. This translates into CASSRTFRQETQYF.